A selection of T cell receptor beta chains follows, all from one sample in a study of beta chain features in type 1 diabetes. Sequencing used immunoSEQ multiplex PCR; TCRdb keeps in-frame clones, though not all of them. The sample holds approximately 130,000 clones; 17% are singletons and the top ten take around 2.5%. The sequenced sample was central memory CD4+ T cells from blood. The receptors come from a young man with type 1 diabetes. The CDR3 runs from the conserved cysteine through the conserved F or W. D genes are given only for firm matches. The size field is filled for only some rows; it gives once, few, many or a size class.

CDR3 length: 14; D gene: -; clone size: -; J gene: TRBJ2-5; V gene: TRBV7-2; CDR3 protein: CASSLVGTEETQYF; CDR3 DNA: TGTGCCAGCAGCTTAGTTGGGACCGAAGAGACCCAGTACTTC
CDR3 length: 12; D gene: -; clone size: few; J gene: TRBJ2-1; V gene: TRBV29-1; CDR3 protein: CSVSERWNEQFF; CDR3 DNA: TGCAGCGTCTCAGAACGGTGGAATGAGCAGTTCTTC
CDR3 length: 14; D gene: -; clone size: few; J gene: TRBJ2-7; V gene: TRBV6-5; CDR3 protein: CASSGTSSSYEQYF; CDR3 DNA: TGTGCCAGTTCCGGGACATCGAGCTCCTACGAGCAGTACTTC
CDR3 length: 16; D gene: -; clone size: -; J gene: TRBJ2-1; V gene: TRBV5-1; CDR3 protein: CASGRGGNILYNEQFF; CDR3 DNA: TGCGCCAGCGGACGAGGTGGGAACATTCTTTACAATGAGCAGTTCTTC
CDR3 length: 15; D gene: -; clone size: few; J gene: TRBJ2-1; V gene: TRBV5-4; CDR3 protein: CASTTGTGSYNEQFF; CDR3 DNA: TGTGCCAGCACCACAGGAACTGGGTCCTACAATGAGCAGTTCTTC
CDR3 length: 15; D gene: TRBD2; clone size: few; J gene: TRBJ2-1; V gene: TRBV18; CDR3 protein: CASSLRTSGSSEQFF; CDR3 DNA: TGTGCCAGCTCACTCCGGACTAGCGGGAGTAGTGAGCAGTTCTTC
CDR3 length: 16; D gene: TRBD2; clone size: few; J gene: TRBJ2-1; V gene: TRBV15; CDR3 protein: CATSRGEGTPYNEQFF; CDR3 DNA: TGTGCCACCAGCAGAGGGGAGGGCACCCCTTACAATGAGCAGTTCTTC
CDR3 length: 14; D gene: TRBD2; clone size: -; J gene: TRBJ2-5; V gene: TRBV5-4; CDR3 protein: CASSPGLAKETQYF; CDR3 DNA: TGTGCCAGCAGCCCGGGACTAGCCAAAGAGACCCAGTACTTC
CDR3 length: 14; D gene: -; clone size: few; J gene: TRBJ2-5; V gene: TRBV5-1; CDR3 protein: CASSLGSSQETQYF; CDR3 DNA: TGCGCCAGCAGCTTGGGCTCTTCCCAAGAGACCCAGTACTTC
CDR3 length: 16; D gene: -; clone size: once; J gene: TRBJ2-7; V gene: TRBV6-5; CDR3 protein: CASSYTGQLGVYEQYF; CDR3 DNA: TGTGCCAGCAGTTACACCGGACAGCTCGGGGTCTACGAGCAGTACTTC
CDR3 length: 13; D gene: TRBD1; clone size: few; J gene: TRBJ2-7; V gene: TRBV30; CDR3 protein: CAWSVGQGYEQYF; CDR3 DNA: TGTGCCTGGAGTGTCGGACAGGGCTACGAGCAGTACTTC
CDR3 length: 14; D gene: TRBD2; clone size: few; J gene: TRBJ2-1; V gene: TRBV5-6; CDR3 protein: CASSSGTTYNEQFF; CDR3 DNA: TGTGCCAGCAGCTCCGGGACTACCTACAATGAGCAGTTCTTC
CDR3 length: 13; D gene: -; clone size: many; J gene: TRBJ2-7; V gene: TRBV4-3; CDR3 protein: CASSQDRNTEQYF; CDR3 DNA: TGCGCCAGCAGCCAAGATCGAAACACCGAGCAGTACTTC
CDR3 length: 13; D gene: -; clone size: few; J gene: TRBJ1-5; V gene: TRBV19; CDR3 protein: CASSITGPQPQHF; CDR3 DNA: TGTGCCAGTAGTATCACAGGGCCCCAGCCCCAGCATTTT
CDR3 length: 12; D gene: -; clone size: few; J gene: TRBJ2-1; V gene: TRBV30; CDR3 protein: CAWSVWGNEQFF; CDR3 DNA: TGTGCCTGGAGTGTATGGGGGAATGAGCAGTTCTTC
CDR3 length: 17; D gene: TRBD1; clone size: -; J gene: TRBJ2-5; V gene: TRBV6-1; CDR3 protein: CASSEAFPGTGIETQYF; CDR3 DNA: TGTGCCAGCAGTGAAGCATTCCCCGGGACAGGGATAGAGACCCAGTACTTC
CDR3 length: 14; D gene: -; clone size: -; J gene: TRBJ2-7; V gene: TRBV11-2; CDR3 protein: CASSPGARIYEQYF; CDR3 DNA: TGTGCCAGCAGCCCGGGGGCCAGAATCTACGAGCAGTACTTC
CDR3 length: 13; D gene: -; clone size: -; J gene: TRBJ2-7; V gene: TRBV4-2; CDR3 protein: CASSQASQAVEYF; CDR3 DNA: TGTGCCAGCAGCCAAGCTTCGCAGGCCGTTGAGTACTTC
CDR3 length: 14; D gene: TRBD2; clone size: few; J gene: TRBJ2-3; V gene: TRBV9; CDR3 protein: CASSVVAGADTQYF; CDR3 DNA: TGTGCCAGCAGCGTAGTAGCGGGGGCGGATACGCAGTATTTT
CDR3 length: 14; D gene: TRBD2; clone size: -; J gene: TRBJ2-3; V gene: TRBV7-9; CDR3 protein: CASRSGGGTDTQYF; CDR3 DNA: TGTGCCAGCCGAAGCGGGGGTGGCACAGATACGCAGTATTTT
CDR3 length: 12; D gene: -; clone size: -; J gene: TRBJ1-5; V gene: TRBV15; CDR3 protein: CATKVGDQPQHF; CDR3 DNA: TGTGCCACCAAGGTTGGGGATCAGCCCCAGCATTTT
CDR3 length: 16; D gene: TRBD1; clone size: few; J gene: TRBJ2-5; V gene: TRBV9; CDR3 protein: CASSPQGAPLGETQYF; CDR3 DNA: TGTGCCAGCAGCCCCCAGGGGGCTCCCTTAGGGGAGACCCAGTACTTC
CDR3 length: 13; D gene: -; clone size: many; J gene: TRBJ2-7; V gene: TRBV13; CDR3 protein: CASSLDATYEQYF; CDR3 DNA: TGTGCCAGCAGCTTAGATGCGACCTACGAGCAGTACTTC
CDR3 length: 14; D gene: TRBD1; clone size: few; J gene: TRBJ2-7; V gene: TRBV4-2; CDR3 protein: CASSSRTGSYEQYF; CDR3 DNA: TGTGCCAGCAGCTCCCGGACAGGTAGCTACGAGCAGTACTTC
CDR3 length: 15; D gene: TRBD2; clone size: few; J gene: TRBJ2-1; V gene: TRBV4-3; CDR3 protein: CASSQVRGGYNEQFF; CDR3 DNA: TGCGCCAGCAGCCAAGTGCGGGGGGGCTACAATGAGCAGTTCTTC
CDR3 length: 15; D gene: -; clone size: many; J gene: TRBJ1-1; V gene: TRBV18; CDR3 protein: CASSPQDSPNTEAFF; CDR3 DNA: TGTGCCAGCTCACCGCAGGACAGCCCGAACACTGAAGCTTTCTTT
CDR3 length: 16; D gene: TRBD1; clone size: -; J gene: TRBJ2-7; V gene: TRBV4-3; CDR3 protein: CASSRQPGQGSYEQYF; CDR3 DNA: TGCGCCAGCAGCCGACAACCGGGACAGGGGTCCTACGAGCAGTACTTC
CDR3 length: 16; D gene: -; clone size: few; J gene: TRBJ1-5; V gene: TRBV4-2; CDR3 protein: CASSPILGSLAQPQHF; CDR3 DNA: TGTGCCAGCAGCCCTATTTTGGGTTCTCTCGCTCAGCCCCAGCATTTT
CDR3 length: 12; D gene: -; clone size: few; J gene: TRBJ1-4; V gene: TRBV29-1; CDR3 protein: CSVISINEKLFF; CDR3 DNA: TGCAGCGTTATCAGCATCAATGAAAAACTGTTTTTT
CDR3 length: 14; D gene: -; clone size: few; J gene: TRBJ1-1; V gene: TRBV29-1; CDR3 protein: CSVVSDPLTPEAFF; CDR3 DNA: TGCAGCGTTGTTTCGGACCCCCTCACGCCTGAAGCTTTCTTT
CDR3 length: 15; D gene: -; clone size: -; J gene: TRBJ2-7; V gene: TRBV19; CDR3 protein: CASTLSGQGNYEQYF; CDR3 DNA: TGTGCCAGTACCCTATCCGGGCAGGGTAACTACGAGCAGTACTTC
CDR3 length: 15; D gene: -; clone size: -; J gene: TRBJ1-2; V gene: TRBV15; CDR3 protein: CATSKGAQTNYGYTF; CDR3 DNA: TGTGCCACCAGCAAAGGAGCGCAGACGAACTATGGCTACACCTTC
CDR3 length: 16; D gene: -; clone size: few; J gene: TRBJ2-1; V gene: TRBV7-9; CDR3 protein: CASSLINIVADNEQFF; CDR3 DNA: TGTGCCAGCAGCTTAATTAATATCGTGGCAGACAATGAGCAGTTCTTC
CDR3 length: 14; D gene: TRBD1; clone size: -; J gene: TRBJ2-3; V gene: TRBV5-1; CDR3 protein: CASSFTGGADTQYF; CDR3 DNA: TGCGCCAGCAGCTTCACAGGGGGCGCAGATACGCAGTATTTT
CDR3 length: 14; D gene: -; clone size: few; J gene: TRBJ1-5; V gene: TRBV29-1; CDR3 protein: CSDSGTLSNQPQHF; CDR3 DNA: TGCAGCGACTCGGGGACACTTAGCAATCAGCCCCAGCATTTT
CDR3 length: 14; D gene: -; clone size: -; J gene: TRBJ1-1; V gene: TRBV2; CDR3 protein: CASSPQGSHTEAFF; CDR3 DNA: TGTGCCAGCAGTCCTCAGGGCAGTCACACTGAAGCTTTCTTT
CDR3 length: 15; D gene: -; clone size: -; J gene: TRBJ1-6; V gene: TRBV7-9; CDR3 protein: CASSFQGRGNSPLHF; CDR3 DNA: TGTGCCAGCAGCTTTCAGGGTAGGGGCAATTCACCCCTCCACTTT
CDR3 length: 20; D gene: TRBD1; clone size: -; J gene: TRBJ2-1; V gene: TRBV5-1; CDR3 protein: CASSLEGTGSSGYSYNEQFF; CDR3 DNA: TGCGCCAGCAGCTTGGAGGGGACAGGGTCATCGGGATACTCCTACAATGAGCAGTTCTTC